A selection of T cell receptor beta chains follows, all from one sample in a study of T-cell reconstitution after alpha-beta-depleted transplantation in children. Via MiXCR, TCRdb re-called the PCR reads, giving one row per CDR3 protein. The table lists 280,000 or so distinct CDR3 sequences, roughly 12% of them singletons, with 23% in the top ten. Sequenced here: peripheral blood, sampled 180 days after TCRalphabeta/CD19-depleted stem cell transplant. These receptors were taken from a male patient aged 2-9 years who had a stem cell transplant for chronic granulomatous disease, so the T cells may come from the graft donor. Each CDR3 is given with its conserved first and last residue. A D gene is named only where the DNA matches it firmly. Size values are once, few and many counts, or a class for expanded clones, and some rows have none.

.	TRBV5-1	many	TRBJ2-7	TGCGCCAGCAGCCCGCGGGTGGAGGTCCACGAGCAGTACTTC	CASSPRVEVHEQYF
.	TRBV10-2	few	TRBJ2-1	TGCGCCAGCAGTGAGGTTCTGAATGAGCAGTTCTTC	CASSEVLNEQFF
.	TRBV20-1	many	TRBJ2-7	TGCAGTGCTAGAGTAAGCGCCTACGGGCAGTACTTC	CSARVSAYGQYF
.	TRBV12-3/TRBV12-4	many	TRBJ2-1	TGTGCCAGCAGTAACGTCCAGCATCCGGATTCCTACAATGAGCAGTTCTTC	CASSNVQHPDSYNEQFF
.	TRBV20-1	many	TRBJ2-5	TGCAGTGCTAGAGATCTCGGGGCCACAACCCAGTACTTC	CSARDLGATTQYF
.	TRBV18	few	TRBJ1-4	TGTGCCAGCTCACCGGGGGTCGGTGAAAAACTGTTTTTT	CASSPGVGEKLFF
.	TRBV28	many	TRBJ2-3	TGTGCCAGCAGTTTTGCAACTACAAGCACAGATACGCAGTATTTT	CASSFATTSTDTQYF
TRBD2	TRBV20-1	few	TRBJ2-7	TGCAGTGCTCGGCCGCCGCTAGCGGGATCCTCCTACGAGCAGTACTTC	CSARPPLAGSSYEQYF
.	TRBV4-2	.	TRBJ2-2	TGTGCCAGCAGCCCCGGGCCGATGGGCGGGGAGCTGTTTTTT	CASSPGPMGGELFF
.	TRBV20-1	many	TRBJ1-6	TGCAGTGCTAGAGAACAGGCCCCGCCGGGTGGACCCCTCCACTTT	CSAREQAPPGGPLHF
.	TRBV27	many	TRBJ1-2	TGTGCCAGCGCAAAAGTCGGAGAGATAGTCTATGGCTACACCTTC	CASAKVGEIVYGYTF
.	TRBV18	many	TRBJ1-1	TGTGCCAGCTCCATTATGGGGTTGGACACTGAAGCTTTCTTT	CASSIMGLDTEAFF
.	TRBV29-1	many	TRBJ1-5	TGCAGCGTGTTGACATCCCTGGAGAGTCAGCCCCAGCATTTT	CSVLTSLESQPQHF
TRBD2	TRBV5-4	many	TRBJ2-1	TGTGCCAGCAGCTTGGAGTTGACTAGCGGGAAAAAGGTCAAGCAGTTCTTC	CASSLELTSGKKVKQFF
TRBD2	TRBV20-1	many	TRBJ2-7	TGCAGTGCCTCACTAGCGGGGTCCAACGAGCAGTACTTC	CSASLAGSNEQYF
.	TRBV12-3/TRBV12-4	many	TRBJ1-3	TGTGCCAGCAGCTTGGGTCGCAGTGGGGGGTACTCTGGAAACACCATATATTTT	CASSLGRSGGYSGNTIYF
.	TRBV6-5	many	TRBJ2-7	TGTGCCAGCAGTCCAGGGGTTCACGAGCAGTACTTC	CASSPGVHEQYF
TRBD2	TRBV12-3/TRBV12-4	many	TRBJ2-5	TGTGCCACCGCTAGCGGGGGGGGCGAAGAGACCCAGTACTTC	CATASGGGEETQYF
TRBD1	TRBV29-1	many	TRBJ1-1	TGCAGCGTGAGACCGACAGGGCTGAACACTGAAGCTTTCTTT	CSVRPTGLNTEAFF
.	TRBV29-1	many	TRBJ2-7	TGCAGCGTTGAGCCCGGCCCGGGGATCTACGAGCAGTACTTC	CSVEPGPGIYEQYF
.	TRBV13	many	TRBJ2-3	TGTGCCAGCAGCCCCCCGATGGTGGGGGTAAGCACAGATACGCAGTATTTT	CASSPPMVGVSTDTQYF
TRBD1	TRBV5-5	many	TRBJ2-7	TGTGCCAGCAGCTCGACAGGGGGCCGGACCTACGAGCAGTACTTC	CASSSTGGRTYEQYF
TRBD2	TRBV3-1	few	TRBJ2-4	TGTGCCTCCTGCCAAGGACTAGCGGGACCAAGGGGAGGTTACATTCAGTACTTC	CASCQGLAGPRGGYIQYF
TRBD1	TRBV13	many	TRBJ2-7	TGTGCCAGCAGCCGAGGACAGGGGACAACCTACGAGCAGTACTTC	CASSRGQGTTYEQYF
TRBD2	TRBV12-3/TRBV12-4	many	TRBJ2-1	TGTGCCAGCAGTTCACGGACTAGCAGCTACAATGAGCAGTTCTTC	CASSSRTSSYNEQFF